The rows below give T cell receptor beta chains drawn from one sample of a study of cytomegalovirus exposure and HLA in healthy donors. Libraries were prepared by immunoSEQ multiplex PCR; TCRdb keeps only in-frame clonotypes and omits some of them. The sample carries 150,000 to 200,000 clones, about 80% recorded once. The material sequenced was PBMCs. These receptors originate from a woman aged 45-59 years in good health and CMV-seropositive. Both conserved end residues are part of each CDR3. A D gene is named only where the DNA matches it firmly. Clone size is shown for a subset of rows, as once, few, many or a class of expanded clone.

clone_size | d_call | j_call | v_call | cdr3_aa | cdr3_nt
- | - | TRBJ1-6 | TRBV13 | CASSSRTELGAPLHF | TGTGCCAGCAGCTCCCGGACCGAGCTGGGGGCCCCCCTCCACTTT
- | TRBD1 | TRBJ2-7 | TRBV19 | CASSARQGVPSYEQYF | TGTGCCAGTAGTGCTCGACAGGGAGTCCCCTCCTACGAGCAGTACTTC
- | - | TRBJ1-5 | TRBV6-5 | CATNRPGVEQPQHF | TGTGCCACCAATCGCCCGGGAGTTGAGCAGCCCCAGCATTTT
- | - | TRBJ2-7 | TRBV2 | CASSAGGYEQYF | TGTGCCAGCAGTGCCGGAGGGTACGAGCAGTACTTC
- | TRBD1 | TRBJ1-5 | TRBV28 | CASNPGGSNQPQHF | TGTGCCAGCAACCCAGGGGGAAGCAATCAGCCCCAGCATTTT
- | TRBD2 | TRBJ2-7 | TRBV4-1 | CASSQAKRGGVGPYEQYF | TGCGCCAGCAGCCAAGCGAAGCGGGGGGGTGTGGGTCCCTACGAGCAGTACTTC
- | - | TRBJ2-5 | TRBV5-1 | CASSLAPPTGQYQETQYF | TGCGCCAGCAGCTTGGCCCCTCCGACAGGCCAGTACCAAGAGACCCAGTACTTC
- | - | TRBJ1-1 | TRBV5-1 | CASSSPDSLNTEAFF | TGCGCCAGCAGCTCCCCCGACAGTTTAAACACTGAAGCTTTCTTT
- | TRBD1 | TRBJ2-1 | TRBV28 | CASSLGSGGRYEQFF | TGTGCCAGCAGTTTAGGGTCAGGGGGCCGTTATGAGCAGTTCTTC
- | TRBD1 | TRBJ2-7 | TRBV27 | CASSSPGTGFREQYF | TGTGCCAGCAGTTCTCCCGGGACAGGGTTTCGGGAGCAGTACTTC
once | - | TRBJ2-1 | TRBV7-9 | CASSLGLAKSYEQFF | TGTGCCAGCAGCTTAGGGCTAGCAAAGAGCTATGAGCAGTTCTTC
- | TRBD2 | TRBJ2-7 | TRBV4-3 | CASSQREGSYEQYF | TGCGCCAGCAGCCAAAGGGAGGGTTCCTACGAGCAGTACTTC
few | TRBD1 | TRBJ1-2 | TRBV5-4 | CASSFGRDRNGYTF | TGTGCCAGCAGCTTCGGCCGGGACAGAAATGGCTACACCTTC
- | - | TRBJ1-3 | TRBV28 | CASSLQGQLGDTIYF | TGTGCCAGCAGTCTTCAGGGGCAACTTGGTGACACCATATATTTT
few | - | TRBJ2-1 | TRBV5-4 | CASSPGGGGSAGYNEQFF | TGTGCCAGCAGCCCTGGTGGGGGAGGCTCCGCGGGCTACAATGAGCAGTTCTTC
- | - | TRBJ2-5 | TRBV6-4 | CASSTSIGVETQYF | TGTGCCAGCAGCACGTCCATCGGGGTAGAGACCCAGTACTTC
- | TRBD2 | TRBJ2-5 | TRBV2 | CATWTRGKETQYF | TGTGCCACCTGGACTAGGGGAAAAGAGACCCAGTACTTC
- | - | TRBJ1-1 | TRBV9 | CASSSGSNTEAFF | TGTGCCAGCAGCTCGGGTTCGAACACTGAAGCTTTCTTT
- | TRBD2 | TRBJ2-5 | TRBV7-8 | CASSLSLAGSGETQYF | TGTGCCAGCAGCTTATCATTAGCGGGGTCGGGGGAGACCCAGTACTTC
- | TRBD2 | TRBJ2-7 | TRBV28 | CASSPIGTSGASYEQYF | TGTGCCAGCAGTCCGATCGGGACTAGCGGGGCCTCCTACGAGCAGTACTTC
- | TRBD2 | TRBJ2-7 | TRBV6-1 | CATQSAGIDNEQYF | TGTGCCACCCAATCAGCGGGGATCGACAACGAGCAGTACTTC
- | TRBD1 | TRBJ1-1 | TRBV6-5 | CASSRHQGAGTEAFF | TGTGCCAGCAGCCGACACCAGGGGGCAGGAACTGAAGCTTTCTTT
- | TRBD2 | TRBJ2-1 | TRBV6-4 | CASSDGLAGAEQFF | TGTGCCAGCAGTGACGGCCTAGCGGGGGCTGAGCAGTTCTTC
- | TRBD2 | TRBJ2-1 | TRBV25-1 | CASSGTKRYNEQFF | TGTGCCAGCAGCGGGACTAAACGCTACAATGAGCAGTTCTTC
- | TRBD1 | TRBJ2-7 | TRBV2 | CASTAGTGIPYEQYF | TGTGCCAGCACTGCCGGGACAGGGATCCCCTACGAGCAGTACTTC
- | - | TRBJ2-3 | TRBV18 | CASSPGGSTDTQYF | TGTGCCAGCTCACCAGGGGGGAGCACAGATACGCAGTATTTT
- | - | TRBJ1-2 | TRBV5-1 | CASSLDGQPKVRANYGYTF | TGCGCCAGCAGCTTGGATGGACAGCCTAAAGTGAGAGCTAACTATGGCTACACCTTC
- | - | TRBJ1-4 | TRBV28 | CASSSRRTNEKLFF | TGTGCCAGCAGTTCCCGTAGAACTAATGAAAAACTGTTTTTT
- | TRBD2 | TRBJ2-1 | TRBV29-1 | CSISGRLYNEQFF | TGCAGCATTAGCGGGAGACTTTACAATGAGCAGTTCTTC
- | - | TRBJ1-2 | TRBV5-6 | CASSLGGDGYTF | TGTGCCAGCAGCTTGGGCGGAGATGGCTACACCTTC
- | - | TRBJ1-1 | TRBV7-3 | CASSPDRLNTEAFF | TGTGCCAGCAGCCCCGACAGACTGAACACTGAAGCTTTCTTT
- | - | TRBJ2-7 | TRBV4-3 | CASSQDAGIYEQYF | TGCGCCAGCAGCCAAGACGCAGGGATCTACGAGCAGTACTTC
- | - | TRBJ1-1 | TRBV2 | CASSRQVSGEAFF | TGTGCCAGCAGCCGACAAGTCTCGGGGGAAGCTTTCTTT
once | - | TRBJ2-1 | TRBV2 | CASGGAGNEQFF | TGTGCCAGCGGTGGGGCGGGCAATGAGCAGTTCTTC
few | TRBD2 | TRBJ2-2 | TRBV11-1 | CASSHRGGAGELFF | TGTGCCAGCAGCCATCGGGGGGGAGCCGGGGAGCTGTTTTTT
- | TRBD1 | TRBJ2-7 | TRBV7-2 | CASSLVGQAEQYF | TGTGCCAGCAGCTTAGTTGGACAGGCGGAGCAGTACTTC
- | - | TRBJ1-5 | TRBV9 | CASSVGTAGNQPQHF | TGTGCCAGCAGCGTAGGGACAGCCGGCAATCAGCCCCAGCATTTT
- | - | TRBJ1-1 | TRBV5-1 | CASSLAGSGGGTEAFF | TGCGCCAGCAGCTTGGCGGGGTCGGGGGGAGGAACTGAAGCTTTCTTT
- | - | TRBJ1-1 | TRBV7-2 | CASSLMALSAEAFF | TGTGCCAGCAGCTTAATGGCCCTGAGCGCTGAAGCTTTCTTT
once | TRBD1 | TRBJ1-2 | TRBV5-5 | CASSLGGVTGSWGGYTF | TGTGCCAGCAGCTTGGGGGGGGTGACAGGGTCTTGGGGCGGCTACACCTTC
- | - | TRBJ1-5 | TRBV15 | CATSRARTRNQPQHF | TGTGCCACCAGCAGAGCTAGGACTAGAAATCAGCCCCAGCATTTT
- | - | TRBJ1-2 | TRBV6-6 | CASSYSSYGYTF | TGTGCCAGCAGTTACTCCAGTTATGGCTACACCTTC
- | TRBD1 | TRBJ2-5 | TRBV6-1 | CASAGTGETQYF | TGTGCCAGCGCCGGGACAGGGGAGACCCAGTACTTC
few | - | TRBJ2-6 | TRBV5-1 | CASSLEPTALSGANVLTF | TGCGCCAGCAGCTTGGAGCCGACAGCTCTCTCTGGGGCCAACGTCCTGACTTTC
- | - | TRBJ2-7 | TRBV5-4 | CASSRRDPDYEQYF | TGTGCCAGCAGCCGGAGGGATCCTGACTACGAGCAGTACTTC
once | TRBD2 | TRBJ2-7 | TRBV13 | CASSLRGGLFNEQYF | TGTGCCAGCAGCTTACGGGGGGGCCTGTTTAACGAGCAGTACTTC
- | - | TRBJ2-3 | TRBV2 | CASRSTADTQYF | TGTGCCAGCAGGAGTACAGCAGATACGCAGTATTTT
- | - | TRBJ2-1 | TRBV5-1 | CASSLDRIAYNEQFF | TGCGCCAGCAGCTTGGACAGGATCGCATACAATGAGCAGTTCTTC
- | - | TRBJ2-7 | TRBV29-1 | CSAFSRDSYEQYF | TGCAGTGCATTTTCCCGGGACTCCTACGAGCAGTACTTC
- | - | TRBJ1-4 | TRBV18 | CASSHRRANHEKLFF | TGTGCCAGCTCTCACCGGCGGGCTAATCACGAAAAACTGTTTTTT
few | TRBD2 | TRBJ2-7 | TRBV7-2 | CASSLEGGGVQYF | TGTGCCAGCAGCTTAGAGGGTGGGGGGGTGCAGTACTTC
- | - | TRBJ1-1 | TRBV7-9 | CASSLDTGSGTEAFF | TGTGCCAGCAGCTTGGACACAGGGTCGGGGACTGAAGCTTTCTTT
- | - | TRBJ1-5 | TRBV19 | CASSIRRPSLILSQHF | TGTGCCAGTAGTATCCGCAGGCCCTCGTTGATTCTATCCCAGCATTTT
- | - | TRBJ2-3 | TRBV5-4 | CASSFRLSSTDTQYF | TGTGCCAGCAGCTTCCGACTCAGTAGCACAGATACGCAGTATTTT